This TCR beta chain was identified during a study of shared clonotypes between healthy human individuals. CDR3 length: 14 residues. TCRdb's table, derived via immunoSEQ multiplex PCR, lists solely in-frame clones and lacks some. The data show roughly 450,000 clones, more than 65% seen once. Material: PBMCs. The V gene is TRBV1, the J gene TRBJ1-2. TRBV1 is given as a pseudogene. The sequence came from a middle-aged woman in good health. Some clones in this sample may be carry-over from other donors' samples. CDR3 in amino acids: CTTTLRGRPCGYTF. The CDR3 DNA reads TGCACCACCACACTAAGAGGGCGGCCCTGTGGCTACACCTTC.